These 12 T cell receptor beta chains came from one sample sequenced in a study of cytomegalovirus exposure and HLA in healthy donors. Clones were sequenced by immunoSEQ multiplex PCR, and TCRdb holds only the in-frame ones, with some missing. The sample contains 100,000 to 150,000 clones, 89% of which appear only once. The sample taken for sequencing was PBMCs. The receptors derive from a woman aged 18-29 years in good health and CMV-seronegative.

The chain employs TRBV6-4 and TRBJ1-6, with D uncertain. The CDR3 has 14 amino acids. Germline CDR1 is MRHNA and CDR2 is SNTAGT. The V and J ends lost 3 bases and 8 bases respectively, with 11 bases between them. CDR3 bases: TGTGCCAGCAGTGATTTGACTCTCTATTCACCCCTCCACTTT. This gives the protein CASSDLTLYSPLHF.

The chain has TRBV2 and TRBJ1-6; TRBD1 aligns across 10 bases. The CDR3 loop spans 14 amino acids. Germline-derived CDR1 and CDR2 are SNHLY and FYNNEI. V gave up 8 bases and J gave up 7 bases; unmatched junction bases: 5. In nucleotides, the CDR3 is TGTGCCAGCTGGACAGGGGGTCGAAATTCACCCCTCCACTTT. Its translation is CASWTGGRNSPLHF.

V gene TRBV9 combines with J gene TRBJ1-4; D is perhaps TRBD1 (5 bases). The CDR3 runs 14 residues. Germline-derived CDR1 and CDR2 are SGDLS and YYNGEE. V gave up 0 bases and J gave up 8 bases, with 11 bases separating them. In DNA, the CDR3 is TGTGCCAGCAGCGTAGGTGGGGGGACGGAAAAACTGTTTTTT. This codes for CASSVGGGTEKLFF.

The CDR3 reads CASSQEEFYNEQFF. The CDR3 coding sequence is TGTGCCAGCAGCCAAGAAGAGTTCTACAATGAGCAGTTCTTC. The chain couples TRBV4-2 to TRBJ2-1; D gene ambiguous. From germline, CDR1 is LGHNA and CDR2 YNFKEQ. This CDR3 is built from 14 residues. V lost 0 bases, J lost 3 bases, and 6 bases lay in between.

The chain carries TRBV5-1 and TRBJ1-4; possible D gene TRBD1, 5 bases. CDR3 length: 15 residues. V was trimmed by 0 bases and J by 6 bases, leaving 12 bases between them. Per germline, CDR1 SGHRS and CDR2 YFSETQ. The CDR3 protein is CASSLAGSIDEKLFF. CDR3 nucleotides: TGCGCCAGCAGCTTGGCAGGGTCCATAGATGAAAAACTGTTTTTT. Drawing the rest from reference TRBV5-1 and TRBJ1-4, the complete variable domain is KAGVTQTPRYLIKTRGQQVTLSCSPISGHRSVSWYQQTPGQGLQFLFEYFSETQRNKGNFPGRFSGRQFSNSRSEMNVSTLELGDSALYLCASSLAGSIDEKLFFGSGTQLSVL.

This clone was seen more than once but under ten times. This chain joins TRBV18 and TRBJ2-7; tentatively, D is TRBD1 (5 bases). V shed 3 bases and J shed 4 bases, with 7 bases lying between them. The CDR3 is made up of 12 amino acids. CDR1 is KGHSH and CDR2 is LQKENI in the germline V gene. The CDR3 loop is CASSPDTYEQYF. In nucleotides, the CDR3 is TGTGCCAGCTCACCGGACACTTACGAGCAGTACTTC.

This chain links TRBV7-9 with TRBJ2-3; 10 nucleotides agree with TRBD2. With V trimmed by 1 base and J by 6 bases, 7 bases remained unmatched. CDR3 length equals 16 residues. Germline assignment: CDR1 SEHNR and CDR2 FQNEAQ (reference sequence). The chain's CDR3 is CASSLVASGGWDTQYF. CDR3 nucleotides: TGTGCCAGCAGCTTAGTTGCTAGCGGGGGATGGGATACGCAGTATTTT.

Of note for this clone: The germline gene is not matched at one end of the junction; a read error may be the cause. The chain has TRBV5-1 and TRBJ1-5; 9 bases align to TRBD1. Germline-derived CDR1 and CDR2 are SGHRS and YFSETQ. This CDR3 comprises 14 residues. CDR3 loop: CASSLDRGGQPQHF. The CDR3 coding sequence is TGCGCCAGCAGTTTGGACAGGGGCGGGCAGCCCCAGCATTTT.

The gene calls are TRBV6-1 and TRBJ1-2; D is unresolved. The CDR3 has 14 amino acids. The V end lost 11 bases, the J end lost 6 bases, and 22 bases lay between the germline ends. Germline CDR1 is MNHNS and CDR2 is SASEGT. The CDR3 protein is CAAPSLSSVDGYTF. The DNA of the CDR3 is TGTGCCGCTCCGTCATTGTCTAGTGTGGATGGCTACACCTTC.

The chain employs TRBV5-1 and TRBJ1-5; 7 bases map to TRBD1. With 0 bases clipped from V and 7 bases from J, the junction kept 7 bases outside the gene matches. Germline V gene data show CDR1 as SGHRS and CDR2 as YFSETQ. The CDR3 totals 15 residues. Here the CDR3 DNA reads TGCGCCAGCAGCTTGGGGGACAGTTTGGGGCAGCCCCAGCATTTT. This translates into CASSLGDSLGQPQHF. The complete variable domain, with remaining parts taken from reference TRBV5-1 and TRBJ1-5, reads KAGVTQTPRYLIKTRGQQVTLSCSPISGHRSVSWYQQTPGQGLQFLFEYFSETQRNKGNFPGRFSGRQFSNSRSEMNVSTLELGDSALYLCASSLGDSLGQPQHFGDGTRLSIL.

On this clone itself: The junction and the germline gene differ at one end; a read error may be behind it. Here the CDR3 reads CASSSTSGGPLQETQYF. In DNA form, the CDR3 reads TGTGCTAGCAGCTCCACTAGCGGGGGGCCCCTCCAAGAGACCCAGTACTTC. The chain uses TRBV7-7 and TRBJ2-5; TRBD2 matches at 12 bases. Germline CDR1 SSHAT, CDR2 FNYEAQ (reference sequence). The CDR3 extends over 17 amino acids.

The chain joins TRBV19 to TRBJ2-3; 10 nucleotides match TRBD1. Germline loops: CDR1 LNHDA, CDR2 SQIVND (reference sequence). The CDR3 runs to 15 residues. Trimming took 6 bases from V and 0 from J; bases not matched to a gene: 3. CDR3 protein: CASRKDRGSTDTQYF. The CDR3, as DNA: TGTGCCAGTAGGAAGGACAGGGGGAGCACAGATACGCAGTATTTT.